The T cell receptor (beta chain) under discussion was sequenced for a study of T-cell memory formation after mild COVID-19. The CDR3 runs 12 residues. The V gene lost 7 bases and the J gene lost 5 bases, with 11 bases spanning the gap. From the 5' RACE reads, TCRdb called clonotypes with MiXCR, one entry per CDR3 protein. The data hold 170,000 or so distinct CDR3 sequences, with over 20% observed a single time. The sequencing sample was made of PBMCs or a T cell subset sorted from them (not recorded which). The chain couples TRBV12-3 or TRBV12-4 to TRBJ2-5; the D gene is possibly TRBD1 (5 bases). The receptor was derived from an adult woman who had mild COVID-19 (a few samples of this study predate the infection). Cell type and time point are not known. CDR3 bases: TGTGCCAGCAAGGACACGCGGGAGACCCAGTACTTC. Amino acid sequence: CASKDTRETQYF.